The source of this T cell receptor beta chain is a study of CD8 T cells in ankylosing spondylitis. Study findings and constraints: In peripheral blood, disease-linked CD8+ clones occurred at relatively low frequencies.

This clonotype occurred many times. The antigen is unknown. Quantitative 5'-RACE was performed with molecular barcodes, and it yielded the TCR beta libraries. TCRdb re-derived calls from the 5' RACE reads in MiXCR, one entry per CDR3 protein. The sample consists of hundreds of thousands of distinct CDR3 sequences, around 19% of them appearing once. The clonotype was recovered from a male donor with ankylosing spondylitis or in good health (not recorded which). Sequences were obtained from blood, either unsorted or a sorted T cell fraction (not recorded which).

CDR3 sequence: CASSFPAGSGNTIYF. Here the CDR3 DNA reads TGTGCCAGCAGTTTCCCGGCAGGCTCTGGAAACACCATATATTTT. The V gene is TRBV12-3 or TRBV12-4, the J gene TRBJ1-3; D uncertain. Trimming pared 3 bases from V and 0 bases from J, leaving 9 bases between. This CDR3 spans 15 amino acids.